Following are 20 T cell receptor beta chains from one sample sequenced in a study of blood T cells in healthy people across ages. The use of a sample-barcoded 5' primer and a J-beta primer mix characterized a second PCR of 7 to 11 cycles. A single record per CDR3 protein comes from TCRdb applying MiXCR to the 5' RACE reads. The sample has hundreds of thousands of distinct CDR3 sequences; 40% to 45% are singletons. Sequenced material: blood. The receptor set was obtained from an elderly man in good health.

This sequence joins TRBV14 and TRBJ2-3; no definite D call. Germline-derived CDR1 and CDR2 are SGHDN and FVKESK. The CDR3 covers 14 residues. V lost 4 bases and J lost 2, with 10 bases in between. The CDR3 region is CASSLGLFTDTQYF. In nucleotides, the CDR3 is TGTGCCAGCAGCCTCGGGCTATTCACAGATACGCAGTATTTT.

The V call is TRBV20-1, the J call TRBJ2-3, with D possibly TRBD1 on 5 matching bases. The germline CDR1 and CDR2 sequences are DFQATT and SNEGSKA (reference sequence). This CDR3 has 13 amino acids. The V gene lost 5 bases and the J gene lost 2 bases, with 11 bases spanning the gap. The CDR3 DNA sequence: TGCAGTGCTCCGACAGACCTCACAGATACGCAGTATTTT. This codes for CSAPTDLTDTQYF.

The chain has TRBV6-1 and TRBJ2-1; 10 bases align to TRBD1. Germline-derived CDR1 and CDR2 are MNHNS and SASEGT. V gave up 5 bases and J gave up 8 bases; unmatched junction bases: 9. The CDR3 consists of 15 residues. The CDR3 loop reads CASSLQTGGMDEQFF. The CDR3, as DNA: TGTGCCAGCAGTCTGCAGACAGGGGGCATGGATGAGCAGTTCTTC.

The rearrangement joins TRBV5-4 to TRBJ2-5; D is perhaps TRBD1 or TRBD2 (5 bases each). The CDR3 has 14 amino acids. CDR1 and CDR2 from the germline V gene are SGHNT and YYREEE (reference sequence). V was cut by 4 bases and J by 2 bases, with 12 bases left in between. CDR3 loop: CASSASWGQETQYF. CDR3 nucleotides: TGTGCCAGCAGCGCCAGCTGGGGGCAAGAGACCCAGTACTTC.

This clonotype occurred a few times. This rearrangement joins TRBV20-1 to TRBJ2-2; 7 nucleotides match TRBD2. CDR1 and CDR2 from the germline V gene are DFQATT and SNEGSKA (reference sequence). V dropped 1 base and J dropped 5; count of bases not matched to a gene: 10. The CDR3 consists of 16 residues. CDR3 amino acids: CSARAPAGLLTGELFF. The DNA of the CDR3 is TGCAGTGCTAGAGCCCCAGCGGGACTTTTAACCGGGGAGCTGTTTTTT.

This clonotype turned up a few times. The V call is TRBV20-1, the J call TRBJ1-5; D ambiguous. Germline V gene data show CDR1 as DFQATT and CDR2 as SNEGSKA (reference sequence). Trimming cost V 0 bases and J 4 bases, with 13 bases left between them. This CDR3 is built from 15 residues. The CDR3 region is CSARDWVVQNQPQHF. CDR3 nucleotides: TGCAGTGCTAGAGATTGGGTAGTCCAAAATCAGCCCCAGCATTTT.

The rearrangement links TRBV6-6 to TRBJ2-3, with 13 bases aligning to TRBD2. V gave up 6 bases and J gave up 5 bases; unmatched junction bases: 8. This CDR3 has 16 residues. CDR1 and CDR2 from the germline V gene are MNHNY and SVGAGI (reference sequence). The CDR3 loop reads CASRSGTSGVLDTQYF. Here the CDR3 DNA reads TGTGCCAGCAGGTCTGGGACTAGCGGGGTTCTAGATACGCAGTATTTT.

This clonotype occurred a few times. The gene calls are TRBV6-1 and TRBJ2-3; D is possibly TRBD2 (7 bases). The V and J ends lost 7 bases and 2 bases respectively, with 13 bases between them. Germline-derived CDR1 and CDR2 are MNHNS and SASEGT. The CDR3 contains 14 residues. CDR3 in amino acids: CASTPAGATDTQYF. CDR3 nucleotides: TGTGCCAGCACCCCCGCGGGGGCCACAGATACGCAGTATTTT.

Comments on this clonotype: A clone one base away is much larger, so this may be a read error. This CDR3 is CSILAEGNEQFF. Here the CDR3 DNA reads TGCAGCATACTAGCGGAGGGTAATGAGCAGTTCTTC. The J gene is TRBJ2-1, the V gene TRBV29-1; TRBD2 matches at 8 bases. Per the germline V gene, CDR1 is SQVTM and CDR2 is ANQGSEA. The length of the CDR3 is 12 residues. The V gene end was trimmed by 8 bases and the J gene end by 7 bases; junction bases not matched to a gene: 7.

V gene TRBV15 combines with J gene TRBJ2-1; D gene uncertain. The germline CDR1 and CDR2 sequences are LNHNV and YYDKDF (reference sequence). Trimming left V 0 bases short and J 0 bases short, with 9 bases between. This CDR3 comprises 16 residues. CDR3 amino acids: CATSRDWASSYNEQFF. CDR3 DNA: TGTGCCACCAGCAGAGATTGGGCCAGCTCCTACAATGAGCAGTTCTTC.

The chain is built from TRBV29-1 and TRBJ2-2; TRBD2 matches at 7 bases. CDR1 and CDR2 from the germline V gene are SQVTM and ANQGSEA. Unmatched junction bases numbered 4, after V lost 1 base and J lost 5 bases. The CDR3 covers 14 residues. CDR3 sequence: CSVEGPGRTGELFF. The CDR3 coding sequence is TGCAGCGTTGAAGGTCCCGGGAGGACCGGGGAGCTGTTTTTT.

This clonotype was counted ten times or more. The rearrangement links TRBV20-1 to TRBJ2-3; TRBD2 aligns across 13 bases. The germline V gene has CDR1 DFQATT and CDR2 SNEGSKA (reference sequence). The CDR3 covers 15 residues. With V trimmed by 6 bases and J by 4 bases, 7 bases remained unmatched. The CDR3 region is CSAKGLAGDPDTQYF. The CDR3 DNA sequence: TGCAGTGCAAAAGGACTAGCGGGGGACCCAGATACGCAGTATTTT.

This chain links TRBV4-3 with TRBJ2-5, with 8 bases aligning to TRBD2. The germline gives CDR1 LGHNA, CDR2 YSLEER. V trimming: 1 base; J trimming: 4 bases; junction bases outside the gene matches: 11. The CDR3 length is 17 residues. The CDR3 is CASSQGSQAGGIETQYF. The CDR3 nucleotides read TGCGCCAGCAGCCAAGGTTCCCAGGCGGGGGGCATAGAGACCCAGTACTTC.

The rearrangement joins TRBV6-2 or TRBV6-3 to TRBJ2-2; TRBD1 agrees at 7 bases. The ends lost 6 bases at V and 5 bases at J; junction bases unmatched: 6. The CDR3 is 14 residues long. The germline gives CDR1 MNHEY, CDR2 SVGEGT. For the CDR3, the DNA is TGTGCCAGCAGGACAGGGTCTCGGACCGGGGAGCTGTTTTTT. Encoded protein: CASRTGSRTGELFF.

The J gene is TRBJ1-1, the V gene TRBV5-1, with 8 positions matching TRBD1. Germline assignment: CDR1 SGHRS and CDR2 YFSETQ. Trimming removed 0 bases from V and 10 bases from J; junction bases left unmatched: 5. This CDR3 has 13 amino acids. The CDR3 loop is CASSLASGGAAFF. As DNA, the CDR3 is TGCGCCAGCAGCTTGGCGTCAGGGGGCGCAGCTTTCTTT. Supplemented by reference TRBV5-1 and TRBJ1-1, the full variable domain reads KAGVTQTPRYLIKTRGQQVTLSCSPISGHRSVSWYQQTPGQGLQFLFEYFSETQRNKGNFPGRFSGRQFSNSRSEMNVSTLELGDSALYLCASSLASGGAAFFGQGTRLTVV.

Concerning this clonotype: A read error may produce the germline difference seen at one junction end. The chain joins TRBV12-3 or TRBV12-4 to TRBJ1-2; 8 nucleotides line up with TRBD1. The CDR3 contains 15 residues. The CDR3 DNA is TGTGCCAGCAGTACAGCCCCGGGACAGGTCTATGGCCACACCTTC. It translates to CASSTAPGQVYGHTF.

V is TRBV6-5 and J is TRBJ2-1; possibly TRBD1 for D (7 bases). Trimming cost V 5 bases and J 4 bases, with 9 bases left between them. The CDR3 runs 13 residues. The V gene's germline CDR1 is MNHEY and CDR2 SVGAGI. CDR3 sequence reads: CASSQGGYNEQFF. CDR3 bases: TGTGCCAGCAGTCAGGGGGGTTACAATGAGCAGTTCTTC.

This chain connects TRBV7-9 to TRBJ2-1; maybe TRBD1 (6 bases). The end of the DNA aligns better with TRBJ2-7, so the J call may be wrong. The germline V gene has CDR1 SEHNR and CDR2 FQNEAQ (reference sequence). The CDR3 length is 14 residues. The CDR3 protein is CAATDGTPSNEQYF. For the CDR3, the DNA is TGTGCCGCCACCGACGGGACACCGTCCAATGAGCAGTACTTC.

The CDR3 nucleotides are TGTGCCAGCAGCCAACGGGACAGGGGTACTGAAGCTTTCTTT. This codes for CASSQRDRGTEAFF. The V and J genes are TRBV6-2 or TRBV6-3 and TRBJ1-1, with 10 nucleotides matching TRBD1. With 6 bases clipped from V and 5 bases from J, the junction kept 6 bases outside the gene matches. Per the germline V gene, CDR1 is MNHEY and CDR2 is SVGEGT. The CDR3 length is 14 residues.

The chain joins TRBV3-1 to TRBJ2-5, with D unclear. The end of the DNA fits TRBJ2-7 better, so the J call may be wrong. CDR3 length: 13 amino acids. The germline CDR1 and CDR2 sequences are LGHDT and YNNKEL (reference sequence). The CDR3 bases are TGTGCCAGCAGCCAAGGGACCTCTTACGAGCAGTACTTC. This codes for CASSQGTSYEQYF.